This T cell receptor beta chain was retrieved from a study of blood T cell repertoires in COVID-19. As for the study in general: Samples of COVID-19 (acute and convalescent) were obtained from the United States, Italy and Spain.

Method: immunoSEQ multiplex PCR; TCRdb's copy keeps in-frame clones and lacks some. The sample lists tens of thousands of clones, roughly 89% seen once, with roughly 3.7% in the top ten. Turning to this clone: A junction end diverges from the germline sequence, so it may reflect a read error.

The CDR3 sequence is 15 residues long. Germline V gene lookup returns CDR1 SSHAT and CDR2 FNYEAQ (reference sequence). The genes are TRBV7-7 and TRBJ2-5; D gene unclear. The source material was peripheral blood. The TCR sequence derives from a man in his forties with COVID-19, enrolled during active disease. Here the CDR3 reads CASSFTRGSQETQYF. The CDR3 DNA reads TGTGCTAGCAGCTTTACCCGTGGCAGCCAAGAGACCCAGTACTTC.